The 30 T cell receptor beta chains in this list originate from one sample, sequenced in a study of T cells after yellow fever vaccination. From the 5' RACE reads, TCRdb called clonotypes with MiXCR, one entry per CDR3 protein. The sample has 280,000 or so distinct CDR3 sequences, 8.7% seen once. Sequencing used CD4+ T cells sorted from PBMCs, obtained 5 days after the yellow fever booster vaccination. The receptors come from a man between 18 and 29 years old who received the YFV17D yellow fever vaccine.

This clonotype was counted only a few times. The V call is TRBV21-1, the J call TRBJ1-2; the tabulated D call, TRBD1, remains unverified against the DNA. TRBV21-1 represents a pseudogene. The CDR3 covers 14 residues. In DNA, the CDR3 is TGTGCCAGCACCTTCCGGACAGGCGCCTATGGCTACACCTTC. This sequence encodes CASTFRTGAYGYTF.

The chain recombines TRBV5-1 with TRBJ2-1, with no clear D. Germline lookup yields CDR1 SGHRS and CDR2 YFSETQ. Between the trimmed V and J ends, which lost 2 bases and 8 bases, there was a span of 8 bases. The CDR3 totals 12 residues. CDR3 in amino acids: CASSFSTDEQFF. The CDR3 coding sequence is TGCGCCAGCAGCTTCAGTACCGATGAGCAGTTCTTC.

This clonotype was observed a few times. The rearrangement uses TRBV6-2 or TRBV6-3 and TRBJ1-2; 10 nucleotides agree with TRBD1. The CDR3 is made up of 13 amino acids. V lost 6 bases, J lost 8 bases, and 6 bases stayed unmatched. CDR1 is MNHEY, CDR2 SVGEGT, per germline. CDR3 protein: CASRIGTGEGYTF. In nucleotides, the CDR3 is TGTGCCAGCAGAATCGGGACAGGGGAAGGCTACACCTTC.

In this sample, this clonotype turned up a few times. This chain uses TRBV20-1 with TRBJ2-5; TRBD2 matches 8 bases. Germline V gives CDR1 DFQATT, CDR2 SNEGSKA (reference sequence). The CDR3 is 15 residues long. V shed 2 bases and J 5 bases; nucleotides not matched to a gene: 10. The CDR3 DNA follows: TGCAGTGCTAGAATTTTAGGGACTAGTTTGGAGACCCAGTACTTC. Translating gives CSARILGTSLETQYF.

This clonotype was seen more than once but under ten times. V and J are TRBV7-2 and TRBJ2-5, with D uncertain. This CDR3 has 13 amino acids. V was clipped by 3 bases and J by 4 bases, with 9 bases between them. Germline loops: CDR1 SGHTA, CDR2 FQGNSA. The CDR3 DNA reads TGTGCCAGCAGCTTTCCAGCAACAGAGACCCAGTACTTC. This sequence encodes CASSFPATETQYF.

This chain joins TRBV6-5 and TRBJ2-7; tentatively, D is TRBD1 or TRBD2 (5 bases each). V lost 0 bases, J lost 0 bases, and 9 bases lay in between. The CDR3 spans 15 residues. Germline CDR1 and CDR2: MNHEY and SVGAGI. The CDR3, as DNA: TGTGCCAGCAGTTACTCGCCAGGGAGCTCCTACGAGCAGTACTTC. It specifies CASSYSPGSSYEQYF.

In this sample, this clonotype turned up a few times. V and J are TRBV9 and TRBJ1-2, with a weak D call TRBD1 (5 bases). The CDR3 extends over 12 amino acids. Between the trimmed V and J ends, which lost 7 bases and 7 bases, there was a span of 14 bases. Germline CDR1 and CDR2: SGDLS and YYNGEE. This CDR3 reads CASRGLSLGYTF. CDR3 nucleotides: TGTGCCAGCCGGGGCCTCAGTCTTGGCTACACCTTC. The entire variable domain, with the rest obtained from reference TRBV9 and TRBJ1-2, is as follows: DSGVTQTPKHLITATGQRVTLRCSPRSGDLSVYWYQQSLDQGLQFLIQYYNGEERAKGNILERFSAQQFPDLHSELNLSSLELGDSALYFCASRGLSLGYTFGSGTRLTVV.

This clonotype was found many times. This chain links TRBV29-1 with TRBJ2-5; the D is unclear. This CDR3 has 13 residues. CDR1 and CDR2 from the germline V gene are SQVTM and ANQGSEA. V was shortened by 5 bases and J by 5 bases, with 15 bases between the two germline ends. The CDR3 reads CSVSTRHSETQYF. The CDR3 bases are TGCAGCGTTTCTACACGACACAGTGAGACCCAGTACTTC.

This clonotype was found many times. The chain has TRBV28 and TRBJ1-1; maybe TRBD1 (5 bases). V lost 3 bases to trimming and J lost 11 bases, with 10 bases between them. There are 11 residues in the CDR3. The germline gives CDR1 MDHEN, CDR2 SYDVKM. Written as DNA, the CDR3 is TGTGCCAGCAGTTTCCGGGAGGGGGCTTTCTTT. Translated, it gives CASSFREGAFF.

This clonotype was found many times. J is TRBJ1-2 and V is TRBV3-1, with D unclear. Trimming took off 4 bases at V and 4 bases at J, with 10 bases between the two ends. Germline loops: CDR1 LGHDT, CDR2 YNNKEL (reference sequence). This CDR3 contains 13 residues. The CDR3 nucleotides are TGTGCCAGCAGCCTCCCGGGCGGCTATGGCTACACCTTC. Its translation is CASSLPGGYGYTF. The full variable domain, with the rest looked up from reference TRBV3-1 and TRBJ1-2, is DTAVSQTPKYLVTQMGNDKSIKCEQNLGHDTMYWYKQDSKKFLKIMFSYNNKELIINETVPNRFSPKSPDKAHLNLHINSLELGDSAVYFCASSLPGGYGYTFGSGTRLTVV.

In its sample, this clonotype was seen a few times. The genes are TRBV9 and TRBJ2-3; the D gene is possibly TRBD1 (6 bases). Germline CDR1 and CDR2: SGDLS and YYNGEE. The CDR3 runs 17 residues. Deletions cut 2 bases from V and 3 bases from J, with 19 bases between. Here the CDR3 DNA reads TGTGCCAGCAGCGTGCAGACCCGGGACATGTGGACAGATACGCAGTATTTT. Translation gives CASSVQTRDMWTDTQYF. Full variable domain (rest looked up from reference TRBV9 and TRBJ2-3): DSGVTQTPKHLITATGQRVTLRCSPRSGDLSVYWYQQSLDQGLQFLIQYYNGEERAKGNILERFSAQQFPDLHSELNLSSLELGDSALYFCASSVQTRDMWTDTQYFGPGTRLTVL.

V usage is TRBV29-1 and J usage is TRBJ2-2; D is unclear. Germline lookup yields CDR1 SQVTM and CDR2 ANQGSEA. V was trimmed by 0 bases and J by 4 bases, leaving 9 bases between them. The CDR3 contains 14 residues. The CDR3 loop is CSVEDGPLTGELFF. The CDR3 DNA sequence: TGCAGCGTTGAAGATGGGCCCCTCACCGGGGAGCTGTTTTTT.

This clonotype was counted at least ten times. This chain uses TRBV9 with TRBJ2-2; a possible D gene is TRBD1 (6 bases). The CDR3 loop spans 14 amino acids. V lost 2 bases and J 6 bases, leaving 11 bases between the germline ends. CDR1 is SGDLS, CDR2 YYNGEE, per germline. Here the CDR3 DNA reads TGTGCCAGCAGCGTCACCGGGACACCCGGGGAGCTGTTTTTT. It translates to CASSVTGTPGELFF.

This clonotype came up a few times. The chain is built from TRBV6-5 and TRBJ2-3, with no clear D. The germline V gene encodes CDR1 MNHEY and CDR2 SVGAGI. This CDR3 spans 13 amino acids. V lost 6 bases and J 1 base, leaving 8 bases between the germline ends. The DNA for the CDR3 is TGTGCCAGCAGCACATGGGGCACAGATACGCAGTATTTT. Protein sequence: CASSTWGTDTQYF.

This clonotype was observed a handful of times. V is TRBV10-3 and J is TRBJ1-2, with D perhaps matching TRBD1 (5 bases). The V end lost 3 bases, the J end lost 8 bases, and 16 bases lay between the germline ends. This CDR3 is 14 amino acids long. Germline V gene sequence: CDR1 ENHRY, CDR2 SYGVKD. CDR3 nucleotide sequence: TGTGCCATCAGTGATGTCCATCCTGGGGACGGCTACACCTTC. As protein: CAISDVHPGDGYTF.

CDR3 amino acids: CASSLTPTDTQYF. As DNA, the CDR3 is TGCGCCAGCAGCTTGACCCCAACAGATACGCAGTATTTT. The rearrangement joins TRBV5-1 to TRBJ2-3; D remains unclear. CDR1 is SGHRS, CDR2 YFSETQ, per germline. Trimming took off 1 base at V and 3 bases at J, with 6 bases between the two ends. This CDR3 contains 13 residues.

J is TRBJ2-2 and V is TRBV5-1; weak D call: TRBD1 (6 bases). Trimming took 5 bases from V and 0 from J, leaving 11 bases between them. Germline CDR1 SGHRS, CDR2 YFSETQ. The CDR3 contains 15 residues. The CDR3 DNA reads as TGCGCCAGCAGTTGGGGGCCGACGAACACCGGGGAGCTGTTTTTT. It codes for CASSWGPTNTGELFF.

This clonotype was seen more than once but under ten times. The genes are TRBV5-8 and TRBJ2-1; D tentatively reads TRBD1 or TRBD2 (6 bases each). Germline lookup yields CDR1 SGHTS and CDR2 YDEGEE. CDR3 length: 15 residues. The V end lost 2 bases, the J end lost 0 bases, and 9 bases lay between the germline ends. CDR3 coding DNA: TGTGCCAGCAGCTTTCGGGGGCTCTCCTACAATGAGCAGTTCTTC. Its protein is CASSFRGLSYNEQFF.

The rearrangement joins TRBV28 to TRBJ2-7, with a tentative D call TRBD2 (6 bases). Germline CDR1 is MDHEN and CDR2 is SYDVKM. Trimming shortened V by 6 bases and J by 5 bases, and 14 bases separated the two germline ends. This CDR3 spans 13 amino acids. The CDR3 DNA reads as TGTGCCAGCAGCTCCGGGACTGTTAACGAGCAGTACGTC. Residues: CASSSGTVNEQYV.

The chain links TRBV12-3 or TRBV12-4 to TRBJ1-2; D is undetermined. This CDR3 is 12 amino acids long. V was trimmed by 3 bases and J by 8 bases, leaving 10 bases between them. CDR3 amino acids: CASSFERRGYTF. The CDR3 DNA reads TGTGCCAGCAGTTTTGAGAGACGGGGCTACACCTTC.

This clonotype was detected a few times. CDR3 amino acids: CASSPDRGRMVNTEAFF. The CDR3 nucleotides are TGTGCCAGCAGCCCGGACAGGGGGCGCATGGTGAACACTGAAGCTTTCTTT. V is TRBV5-8 and J is TRBJ1-1; 11 positions match TRBD1. From germline, CDR1 is SGHTS and CDR2 YDEGEE. V shed 4 bases and J 0 bases; nucleotides not matched to a gene: 8. This CDR3 region has 17 residues.

In its sample, this clonotype was seen a few times. The gene calls are TRBV20-1 and TRBJ2-3; 8 bases are shared with TRBD2. Germline CDR1 and CDR2: DFQATT and SNEGSKA (reference sequence). This CDR3 has 14 amino acids. Unmatched junction bases numbered 8, after V lost 3 bases and J lost 6 bases. The CDR3 reads CSASSAGGGDTQYF. The CDR3 DNA reads TGCAGTGCTAGTTCGGCTGGCGGGGGGGATACGCAGTATTTT.

This clonotype occurred a few times. This chain uses TRBV7-2 with TRBJ1-1; a possible D gene is TRBD1 (5 bases). The CDR3 totals 13 residues. The V end was cut by 2 bases, the J end by 8 bases, with 12 bases between. The V gene's germline CDR1 is SGHTA and CDR2 FQGNSA. This chain's CDR3 is CASSLNRRGEAFF. Here the CDR3 DNA reads TGTGCCAGCAGCTTAAACAGGCGAGGGGAAGCTTTCTTT.

This chain links TRBV28 with TRBJ1-6; 7 bases are shared with TRBD1. The length of the CDR3 is 16 residues. V dropped 4 bases and J dropped 7; count of bases not matched to a gene: 10. Germline loops: CDR1 MDHEN, CDR2 SYDVKM. The CDR3 is CASSYAEDRVNSPLHF. DNA of the CDR3: TGTGCCAGCAGTTATGCGGAAGACAGGGTGAATTCACCCCTCCACTTT.

The V call is TRBV12-3 or TRBV12-4, the J call TRBJ1-1; tentatively, D is TRBD1 (5 bases). Trimming pared 7 bases from V and 1 base from J, leaving 13 bases between. This CDR3 is built from 14 residues. The CDR3 sequence: CASTPGHGNTEAFF. The CDR3 DNA is TGTGCCAGCACCCCAGGGCACGGGAACACTGAAGCTTTCTTT.

This chain uses TRBV7-8 with TRBJ2-1; 12 bases agree with TRBD2. Trimming took 3 bases from V and 8 from J; bases not matched to a gene: 17. This CDR3 has 19 residues. CDR1 is SGHVS and CDR2 is FQNEAQ in the germline V gene. The CDR3, as DNA: TGTGCCAGCAGCTTTTCGAGGTCTAGCGGGGGGGCCTTCCTGGATGAGCAGTTCTTC. Its protein product is CASSFSRSSGGAFLDEQFF.

The chain is built from TRBV6-1 and TRBJ1-1; D remains unclear. This CDR3 is 14 amino acids long. Germline lookup yields CDR1 MNHNS and CDR2 SASEGT. The V end was cut by 0 bases, the J end by 9 bases, with 14 bases between. Written as DNA, the CDR3 is TGTGCCAGCAGTGAAGCGGGCCTGGGCATCCAAGCTTTCTTT. Residues: CASSEAGLGIQAFF.

The chain has TRBV20-1 and TRBJ2-1, with TRBD2 identical over 11 bases. Germline V gene lookup returns CDR1 DFQATT and CDR2 SNEGSKA (reference sequence). The CDR3 covers 16 residues. The CDR3 spells CTLEGASGGTYNEQFF. CDR3 in DNA: TGCACTCTCGAAGGGGCTAGCGGGGGGACCTACAATGAGCAGTTCTTC.

This chain links TRBV6-2 or TRBV6-3 with TRBJ2-7; 7 bases line up with TRBD1. The CDR3 is 20 amino acids. Germline V gives CDR1 MNHEY, CDR2 SVGEGT. J was trimmed by 5 bases and V by 5 bases; bases with no gene match: 27. CDR3 sequence (DNA): TGTGCCAGCAGTGTCCCCCCCGAGGACAGGAGACTTAATCATGTGAACGAGCAGTACGTC. Amino acids: CASSVPPEDRRLNHVNEQYV.

The rearrangement uses TRBV4-1 and TRBJ2-5; 9 nucleotides line up with TRBD2. Germline lookup yields CDR1 MGHRA and CDR2 YSYEKL. V lost 3 bases, J lost 4 bases, and 9 bases stayed unmatched. The CDR3 length is 16 residues. This CDR3 is CASSQNSVSGGETQYF. DNA of the CDR3: TGCGCCAGCAGCCAGAATTCTGTTAGCGGGGGAGAGACCCAGTACTTC.